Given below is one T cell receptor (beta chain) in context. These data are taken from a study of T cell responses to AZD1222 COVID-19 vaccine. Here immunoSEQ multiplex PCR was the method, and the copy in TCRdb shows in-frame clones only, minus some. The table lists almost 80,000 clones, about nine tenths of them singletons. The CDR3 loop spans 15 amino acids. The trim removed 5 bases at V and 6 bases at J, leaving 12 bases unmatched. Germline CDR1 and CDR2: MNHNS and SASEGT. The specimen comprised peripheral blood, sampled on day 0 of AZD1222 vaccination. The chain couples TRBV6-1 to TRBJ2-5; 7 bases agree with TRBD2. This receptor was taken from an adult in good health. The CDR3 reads CASSMISGTTQTQYF. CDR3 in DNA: TGTGCCAGCAGTATGATATCCGGGACTACCCAGACCCAGTACTTC.